Given below is one TCR beta chain in context. The sample is drawn from a study of blood T cells in healthy people across ages. The CDR3 spans 14 residues. V was shortened by 0 bases and J by 3 bases, with 10 bases between the two germline ends. Looked up from germline, CDR1 is SGHRS and CDR2 is YFSETQ. It was with a sample-barcoded 5' primer and a J-beta primer mix that a second PCR of about 6 to 12 cycles was run. TCRdb reanalysed the 5' RACE reads using MiXCR and keeps one entry per CDR3 protein. The data contain approximately 730,000 distinct CDR3 sequences, about 55% of them singletons. This receptor was obtained from an elderly man in good health. This chain joins TRBV5-1 and TRBJ2-7; D gene ambiguous. Sequencing used blood. The CDR3 DNA reads as TGCGCCAGCAGCTTGGAGCCGCCAGGCTACGAGCAGTACTTC. This codes for CASSLEPPGYEQYF.